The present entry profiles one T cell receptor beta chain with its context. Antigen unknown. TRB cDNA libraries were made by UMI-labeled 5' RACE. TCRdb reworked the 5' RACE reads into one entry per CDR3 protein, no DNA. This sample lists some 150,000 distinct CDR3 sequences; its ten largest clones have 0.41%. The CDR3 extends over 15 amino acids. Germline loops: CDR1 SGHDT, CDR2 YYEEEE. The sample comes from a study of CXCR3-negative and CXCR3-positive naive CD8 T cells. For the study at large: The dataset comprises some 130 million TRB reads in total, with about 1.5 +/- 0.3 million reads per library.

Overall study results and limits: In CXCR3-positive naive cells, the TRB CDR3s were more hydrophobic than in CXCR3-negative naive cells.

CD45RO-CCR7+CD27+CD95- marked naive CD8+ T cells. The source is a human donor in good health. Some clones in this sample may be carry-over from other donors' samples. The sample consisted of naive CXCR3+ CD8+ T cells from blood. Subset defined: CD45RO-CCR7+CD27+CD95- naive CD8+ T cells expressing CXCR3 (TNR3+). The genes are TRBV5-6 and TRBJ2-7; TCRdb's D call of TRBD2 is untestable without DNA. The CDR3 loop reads CASSLGTSWAYEQYF.